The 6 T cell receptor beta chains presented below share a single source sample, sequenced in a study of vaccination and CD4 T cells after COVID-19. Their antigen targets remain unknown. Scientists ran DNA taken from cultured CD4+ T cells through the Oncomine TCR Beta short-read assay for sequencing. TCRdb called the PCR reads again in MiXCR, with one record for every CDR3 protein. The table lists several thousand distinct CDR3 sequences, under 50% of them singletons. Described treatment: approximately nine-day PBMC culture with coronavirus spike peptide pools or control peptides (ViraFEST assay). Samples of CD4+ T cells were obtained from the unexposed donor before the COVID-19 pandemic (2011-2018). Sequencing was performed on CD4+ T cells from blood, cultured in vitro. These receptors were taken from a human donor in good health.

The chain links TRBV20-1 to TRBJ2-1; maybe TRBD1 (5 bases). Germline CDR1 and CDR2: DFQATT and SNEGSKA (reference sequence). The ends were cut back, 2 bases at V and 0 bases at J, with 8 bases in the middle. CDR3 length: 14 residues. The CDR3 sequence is CSARIGASYNEQFF. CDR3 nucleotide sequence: TGCAGTGCTAGAATTGGGGCCTCCTACAATGAGCAGTTCTTC.

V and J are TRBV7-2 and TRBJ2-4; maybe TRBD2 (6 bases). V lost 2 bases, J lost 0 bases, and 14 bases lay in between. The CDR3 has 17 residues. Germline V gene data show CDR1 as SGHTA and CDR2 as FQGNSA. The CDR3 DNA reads TGTGCCAGCAGCTTAAGTGCGGGGCTTTCAGCCAAAAACATTCAGTACTTC. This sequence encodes CASSLSAGLSAKNIQYF. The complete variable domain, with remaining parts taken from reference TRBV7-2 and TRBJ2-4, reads GAGVSQSPSNKVTEKGKDVELRCDPISGHTALYWYRQSLGQGLEFLIYFQGNSAPDKSGLPSDRFSAERTGGSVSTLTIQRTQQEDSAVYLCASSLSAGLSAKNIQYFGAGTRLSVL.

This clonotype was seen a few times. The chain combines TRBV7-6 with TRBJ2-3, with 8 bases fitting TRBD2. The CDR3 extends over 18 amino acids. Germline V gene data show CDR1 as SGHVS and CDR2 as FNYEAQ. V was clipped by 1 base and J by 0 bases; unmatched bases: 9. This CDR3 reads CASSLEGGSGASTDTQYF. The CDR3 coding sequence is TGTGCCAGCAGCTTAGAAGGGGGTAGCGGGGCCAGCACAGATACGCAGTATTTT. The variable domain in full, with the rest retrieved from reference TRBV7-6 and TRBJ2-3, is GAGVSQSPRYKVTKRGQDVALRCDPISGHVSLYWYRQALGQGPEFLTYFNYEAQQDKSGLPNDRFSAERPEGSISTLTIQRTEQRDSAMYRCASSLEGGSGASTDTQYFGPGTRLTVL.

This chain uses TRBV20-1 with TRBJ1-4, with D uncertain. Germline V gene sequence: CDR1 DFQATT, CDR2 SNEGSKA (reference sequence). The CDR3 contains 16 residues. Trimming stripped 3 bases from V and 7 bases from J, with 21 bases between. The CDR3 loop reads CSASSSMAVGGEKLFF. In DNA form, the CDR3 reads TGCAGTGCTAGTAGTTCTATGGCAGTCGGCGGTGAAAAACTGTTTTTT.

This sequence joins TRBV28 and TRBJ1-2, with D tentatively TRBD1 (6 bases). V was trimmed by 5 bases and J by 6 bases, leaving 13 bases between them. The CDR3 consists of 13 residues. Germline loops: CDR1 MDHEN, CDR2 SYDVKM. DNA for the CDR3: TGTGCCAGCAGTCCTGGGACAACAGATGGCTACACCTTC. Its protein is CASSPGTTDGYTF.

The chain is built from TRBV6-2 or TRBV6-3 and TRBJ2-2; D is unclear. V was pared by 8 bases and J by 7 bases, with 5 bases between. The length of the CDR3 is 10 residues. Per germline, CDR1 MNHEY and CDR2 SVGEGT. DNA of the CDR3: TGTGCCAGCCGGAGCGGGGAGCTGTTTTTT. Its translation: CASRSGELFF.